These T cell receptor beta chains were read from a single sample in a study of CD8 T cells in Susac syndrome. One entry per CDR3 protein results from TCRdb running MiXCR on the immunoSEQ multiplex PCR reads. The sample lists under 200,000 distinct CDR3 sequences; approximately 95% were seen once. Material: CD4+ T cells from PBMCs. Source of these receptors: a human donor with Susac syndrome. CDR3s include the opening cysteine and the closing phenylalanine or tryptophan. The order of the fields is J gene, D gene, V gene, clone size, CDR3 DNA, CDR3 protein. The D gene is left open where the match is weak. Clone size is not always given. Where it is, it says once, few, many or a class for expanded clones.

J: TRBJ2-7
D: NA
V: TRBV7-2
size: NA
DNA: TGTGCCAGCAGCTTTTCCTACAAGGGATACGAGCAGTACTTC
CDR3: CASSFSYKGYEQYF

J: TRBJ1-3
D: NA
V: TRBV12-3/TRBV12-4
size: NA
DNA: TGTGCCAGCAGACCTACAGACTCTGGAAACACCATATATTTT
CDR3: CASRPTDSGNTIYF

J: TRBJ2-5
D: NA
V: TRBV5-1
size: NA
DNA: TGCGCCAGCAGCGGAATCCTTGGGGCGATGGGTGAGACCCAGTACTTC
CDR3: CASSGILGAMGETQYF

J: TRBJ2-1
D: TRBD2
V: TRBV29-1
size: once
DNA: TGCAGCGTTGAACTTGGAACTAGCGGGTTTTACAATGAGCAGTTCTTC
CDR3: CSVELGTSGFYNEQFF

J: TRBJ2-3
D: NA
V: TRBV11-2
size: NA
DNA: TGTGCCAGCAGCTTAGTTATCTCTAGCACAGATACGCAGTATTTT
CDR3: CASSLVISSTDTQYF

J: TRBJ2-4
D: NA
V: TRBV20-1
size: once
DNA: TGCAGTGCTAAAAGCCCCGGGCGGCAAAACATTCAGTACTTC
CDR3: CSAKSPGRQNIQYF

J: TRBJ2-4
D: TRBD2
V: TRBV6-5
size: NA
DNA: TGTGCCACTCGCGGGGGTCGCATTCAGTACTTC
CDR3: CATRGGRIQYF

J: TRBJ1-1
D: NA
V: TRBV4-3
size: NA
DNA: TGCGCCAGCAGCCCCTACACCCACACTGAAGCTTTCTTT
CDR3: CASSPYTHTEAFF

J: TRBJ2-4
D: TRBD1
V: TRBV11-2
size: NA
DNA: TGTGCCAGCAGCGTCACAGGGGGAGCCAAAAACATTCAGTACTTC
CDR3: CASSVTGGAKNIQYF

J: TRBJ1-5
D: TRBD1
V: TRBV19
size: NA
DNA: TGTGCCAGTAGTATACTGGGCACAGGGGGCAATCAGCCCCAGCATTTT
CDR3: CASSILGTGGNQPQHF

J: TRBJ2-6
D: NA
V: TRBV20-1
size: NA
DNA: TGCAGTGCTCCCTTGGGGGCGGCCTCTGGGGCCAACGTCCTGACTTTC
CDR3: CSAPLGAASGANVLTF

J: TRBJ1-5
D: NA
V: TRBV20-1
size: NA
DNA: TGCAGTGCTAGGAGGGGAGGGCTGAATAGCAATCAGCCCCAGCATTTT
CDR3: CSARRGGLNSNQPQHF

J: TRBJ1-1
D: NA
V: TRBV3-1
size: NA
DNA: TGTGCCAGCAGCCGCAGGGGTGACGCTTTCTTT
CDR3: CASSRRGDAFF

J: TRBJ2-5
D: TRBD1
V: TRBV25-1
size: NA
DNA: TGTGCCAGCAGTGACCGACAGGGTTGGGGCCAAGAGACCCAGTACTTC
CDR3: CASSDRQGWGQETQYF

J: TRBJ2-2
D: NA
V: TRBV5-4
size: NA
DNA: TGTGCCAGCAGTCAAAGGCGGGGAACCGGGGAGCTGTTTTTT
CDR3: CASSQRRGTGELFF

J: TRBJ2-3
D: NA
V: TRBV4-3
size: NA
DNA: TGCGCCAGCAGCCAGTGGGGAGGCACAGATACGCAGTATTTT
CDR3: CASSQWGGTDTQYF

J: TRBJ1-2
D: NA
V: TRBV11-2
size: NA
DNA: TGTGCCAGCAGCTTCCCTAACTATGGCTACACCTTC
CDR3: CASSFPNYGYTF

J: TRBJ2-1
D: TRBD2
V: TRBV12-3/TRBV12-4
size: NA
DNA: TGTGCCAGCAGTTTGAGCGGGAACTTCAATGAGCAGTTCTTC
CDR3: CASSLSGNFNEQFF

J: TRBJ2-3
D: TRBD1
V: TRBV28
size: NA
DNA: TGTGCCAGCAGTCCCGGGACAGGGGGCACAGATACGCAGTATTTT
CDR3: CASSPGTGGTDTQYF

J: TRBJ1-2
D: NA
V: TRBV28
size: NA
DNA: TGTGCCAGCAGGAAACCGACCCGGCCCTATGGCTACACCTTC
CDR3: CASRKPTRPYGYTF

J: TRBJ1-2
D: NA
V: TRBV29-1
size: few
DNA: TGCAGCGTTGTGATCGCCTCAAGGGGCTACACCTTC
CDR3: CSVVIASRGYTF

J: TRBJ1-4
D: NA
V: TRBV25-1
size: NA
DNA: TGTGCCAGCAGTGAATTCGGAACTAATGAAAAACTGTTTTTT
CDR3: CASSEFGTNEKLFF

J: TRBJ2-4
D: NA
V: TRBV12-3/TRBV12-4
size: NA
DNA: TGTGCCAGCAGTTTAGGGCTTCTCTGGAACATTCAGTACTTC
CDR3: CASSLGLLWNIQYF

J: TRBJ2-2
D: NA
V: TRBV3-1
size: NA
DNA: TGTGCCAGCAGCCTAAGTGCACAGGGCTCCGGGGAGCTGTTTTTT
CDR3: CASSLSAQGSGELFF

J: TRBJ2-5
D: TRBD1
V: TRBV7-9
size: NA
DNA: TGTGCCAGCAGTCCCGGGACAGGGGAATCGGAGACCCAGTACTTC
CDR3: CASSPGTGESETQYF

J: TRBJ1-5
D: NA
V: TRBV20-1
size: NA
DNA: TGCAGTGCCCGGGAGGTGGTCAATCAGCCCCAGCATTTT
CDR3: CSAREVVNQPQHF

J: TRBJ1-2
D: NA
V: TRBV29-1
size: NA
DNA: TGCAGCGTTTGGACATTAGCTAACTATGGCTACACCTTC
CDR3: CSVWTLANYGYTF

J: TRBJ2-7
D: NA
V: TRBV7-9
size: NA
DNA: TGTGCCAGCACCGCCGGGCAGGACGGGGTCTACGAGCAGTACTTC
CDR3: CASTAGQDGVYEQYF

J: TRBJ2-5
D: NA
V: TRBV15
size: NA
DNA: TGTGCCACCAGCAGATCCGACGGGTACCAAGAGACCCAGTACTTC
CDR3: CATSRSDGYQETQYF

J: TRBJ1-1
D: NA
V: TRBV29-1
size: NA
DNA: TGCAGCGTACACGGGACGGCGATGAACACTGAAGCTTTCTTT
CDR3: CSVHGTAMNTEAFF

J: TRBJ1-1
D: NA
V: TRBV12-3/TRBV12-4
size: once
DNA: TGTGCCAGCAGTTTAGTCCGACAGTTGAACACTGAAGCTTTCTTT
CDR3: CASSLVRQLNTEAFF

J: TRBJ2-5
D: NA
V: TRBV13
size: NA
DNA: TGTGCCAGCAGCTTAGGCCTAAGGGTACAAGAGACCCAGTACTTC
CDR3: CASSLGLRVQETQYF

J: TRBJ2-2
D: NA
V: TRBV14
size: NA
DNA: TGTGCCAGCAGCCACGACTTGGGGACCGGGGAGCTGTTTTTT
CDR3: CASSHDLGTGELFF

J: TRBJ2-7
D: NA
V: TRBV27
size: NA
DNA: TGTGCCAGCAGCCTCAACCGGGACACGGAGCAGTACTTC
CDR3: CASSLNRDTEQYF

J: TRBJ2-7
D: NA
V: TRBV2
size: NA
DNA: TGTGCCAGCAGTGAAGCAAAACGGGGAGCGCAGTACTTC
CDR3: CASSEAKRGAQYF

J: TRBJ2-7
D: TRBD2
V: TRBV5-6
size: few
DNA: TGTGCCAGCAGCTTGGGGACTAGCGGACCGTACGAGCAGTACTTC
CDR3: CASSLGTSGPYEQYF

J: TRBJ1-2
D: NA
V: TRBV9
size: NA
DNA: TGTGCCAGCAGCGTAGATGACTATGGCTACACCTTC
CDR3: CASSVDDYGYTF

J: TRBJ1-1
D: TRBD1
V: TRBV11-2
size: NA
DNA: TGTGCCAGCAGCAGGGGACAGGTGAACACTGAAGCTTTCTTT
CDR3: CASSRGQVNTEAFF

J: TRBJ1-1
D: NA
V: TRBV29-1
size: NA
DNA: TGCAGCGTTGAAGTGTCTGGCAGGGTGCACACTGAAGCTTTCTTT
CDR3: CSVEVSGRVHTEAFF

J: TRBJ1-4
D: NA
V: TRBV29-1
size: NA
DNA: TGCAGCCTCTTGGGACCCGACGAAAAACTGTTTTTT
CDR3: CSLLGPDEKLFF

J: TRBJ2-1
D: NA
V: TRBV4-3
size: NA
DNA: TGCGCCAGCAGCCAAGATTATGCGGTGAATGAGCAGTTCTTC
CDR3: CASSQDYAVNEQFF

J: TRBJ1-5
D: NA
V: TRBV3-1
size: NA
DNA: TGTGCCAGCAGCCATTCGGGCAATCAGCCCCAGCATTTT
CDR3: CASSHSGNQPQHF

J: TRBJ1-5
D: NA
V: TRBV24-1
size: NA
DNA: TGTGCCACCAGTGACCCGAATCAGCCCCAGCATTTT
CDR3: CATSDPNQPQHF

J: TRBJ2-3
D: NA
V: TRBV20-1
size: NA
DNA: TGCAGTGCTCCCGAGCTGCCGCGGGGATACACAGATACGCAGTATTTT
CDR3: CSAPELPRGYTDTQYF